This TCR beta chain is drawn from a study of cytomegalovirus exposure and HLA in healthy donors. The study ran its PCR with 60 Vbeta and 13 Jbeta primers. The assay was immunoSEQ multiplex PCR, and TCRdb's table has in-frame clones only and misses some. The sample yields about 200,000 clones, of which the top ten take up 0.75% to 1%. Whole-study results and caveats: Later analysis suggested most CMV-associated TCR beta chains were HLA-restricted. A cluster of highly shared sequence variants was likely a sequencing artifact. A missense DCLRE1C variant was associated with V- and J-gene trimming of TCR beta chains in a later analysis, and an independent cohort replicated the association.

For this clone: Its antigen is undetermined.

CDR3 length: 14 residues. Trimming stripped 4 bases from V and 9 bases from J, with 13 bases between. Germline V lookup: CDR1 MNHEY, CDR2 SMNVEV (reference sequence). Sequencing was carried out using PBMCs. The clonotype originates from a woman in her thirties in good health and CMV-seropositive. This chain connects TRBV27 to TRBJ1-6; tentative D call: TRBD1 (6 bases). CDR3 DNA sequence: TGTGCCAGCAGTTCAGGGGTTCCTTCTTCACCCCTCCACTTT. It codes for CASSSGVPSSPLHF.